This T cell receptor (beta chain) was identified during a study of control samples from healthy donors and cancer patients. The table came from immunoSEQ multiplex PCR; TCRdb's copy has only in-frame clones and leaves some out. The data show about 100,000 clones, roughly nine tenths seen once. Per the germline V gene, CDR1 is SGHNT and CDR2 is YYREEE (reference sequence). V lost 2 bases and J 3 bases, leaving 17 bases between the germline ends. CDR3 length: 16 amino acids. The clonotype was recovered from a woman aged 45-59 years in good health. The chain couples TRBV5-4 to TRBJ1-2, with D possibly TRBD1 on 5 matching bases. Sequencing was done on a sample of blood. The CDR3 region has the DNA TGTGCCAGCAGCTTAATCGACAGTCTAGGTGACTATGGCTACACCTTC. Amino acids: CASSLIDSLGDYGYTF.